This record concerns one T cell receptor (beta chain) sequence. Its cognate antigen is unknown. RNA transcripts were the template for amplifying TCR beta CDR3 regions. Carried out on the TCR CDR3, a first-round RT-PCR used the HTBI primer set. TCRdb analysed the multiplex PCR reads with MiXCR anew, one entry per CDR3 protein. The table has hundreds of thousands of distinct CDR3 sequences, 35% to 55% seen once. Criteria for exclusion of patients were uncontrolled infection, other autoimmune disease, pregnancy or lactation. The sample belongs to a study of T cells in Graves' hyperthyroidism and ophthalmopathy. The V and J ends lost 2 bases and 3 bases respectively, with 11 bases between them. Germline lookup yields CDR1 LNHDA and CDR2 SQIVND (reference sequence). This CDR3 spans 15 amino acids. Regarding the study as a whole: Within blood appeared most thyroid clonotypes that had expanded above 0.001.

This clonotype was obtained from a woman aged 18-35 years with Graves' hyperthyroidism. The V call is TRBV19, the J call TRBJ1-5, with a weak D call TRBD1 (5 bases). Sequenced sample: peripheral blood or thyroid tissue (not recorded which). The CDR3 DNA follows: TGTGCCAGTAGTATACGACAGACACTCAATCAGCCCCAGCATTTT. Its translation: CASSIRQTLNQPQHF.